The 5 T cell receptor beta chains below were found in one sample sequenced in a study of cytomegalovirus exposure and HLA in healthy donors (dated by TCRdb to 2015 to 2018). The library relied on the immunoSEQ multiplex PCR assay. Here the immuneACCESS table is served through TCRdb, limited to in-frame sequences with V and J called. Missing clones are a known gap in these copies; in checked studies unresolved V genes cover under half, and the rest lacks a known reason. Present in this sample are about 150,000 clones, 65% to 90% of which were seen just once. The ten largest account for around 22% of the sample. The sequenced sample was PBMCs. These TCRs come from a man aged 18 to 29 in good health and CMV-seropositive.

This clone was seen once. The V gene is TRBV19, the J gene TRBJ2-1, with 8 nucleotides matching TRBD1. The CDR3 runs 15 residues. Germline loops: CDR1 LNHDA, CDR2 SQIVND (reference sequence). V lost 0 bases to trimming and J lost 9 bases; unmatched junction nucleotides: 7. The CDR3 loop reads CASSIDARGRGEQFF. CDR3 DNA: TGTGCCAGTAGTATAGATGCCAGGGGGCGCGGTGAGCAGTTCTTC.

The rearrangement joins TRBV7-3 to TRBJ1-3; D is ambiguous. V was clipped by 2 bases and J by 1 base, with 12 bases between them. CDR3 size: 16 residues. The germline CDR1 and CDR2 sequences are SGHTA and FQGTGA. In DNA form, the CDR3 reads TGTGCCAGCAGCTTAGTAGCTGTGCCTTCTGGAAACACCATATATTTT. It yields the protein CASSLVAVPSGNTIYF.

At least ten counts were recorded for this clone. The chain links TRBV27 to TRBJ1-5; the D is unclear. The CDR3 runs 15 residues. The germline gives CDR1 MNHEY, CDR2 SMNVEV (reference sequence). V lost 3 bases and J lost 4, with 13 bases in between. This chain's CDR3 is CASSFRMEENQPQHF. CDR3 bases: TGTGCCAGCAGTTTCCGGATGGAGGAAAATCAGCCCCAGCATTTT.

The V and J genes are TRBV19 and TRBJ1-5; a possible D gene is TRBD1 (6 bases). The V gene's germline CDR1 is LNHDA and CDR2 SQIVND (reference sequence). V lost 3 bases, J lost 6 bases, and 18 bases lay in between. This CDR3 has 16 residues. The CDR3 loop reads CASSISRDNRGQPQHF. The CDR3 DNA sequence: TGTGCCAGTAGTATTTCCCGGGACAACCGGGGTCAGCCCCAGCATTTT.

The rearrangement joins TRBV30 to TRBJ2-3; D might be TRBD2 (5 bases). The germline V and J ends were trimmed by 0 bases and 5 bases, with 9 bases remaining between them. CDR1 and CDR2 from the germline V gene are GTSNPN and SVGIG (reference sequence). This CDR3 is built from 13 residues. This CDR3 reads CAWSVRRGDTQYF. The CDR3 DNA reads TGTGCCTGGAGTGTACGCCGGGGAGATACGCAGTATTTT.